These 14 T cell receptor beta chains share one sample of origin, sequenced in a study of spatial heterogeneity in lung cancer. As for time point: sample taken at primary tumor resection. Study-wide results and caveats: Counts of expanded alpha and beta TCRs within tumors tracked the tumor nonsynonymous mutation count.

TCRdb re-derived calls from the 5' RACE reads in MiXCR, one entry per CDR3 protein. This table has 9,700 or so distinct CDR3 sequences, more than 5% appearing once. These receptors lack a known antigen. The sample consisted of lung tumor tissue, taken at surgery. The receptors shown here come from a male donor with early-stage non-small cell lung cancer.

Ten or more counts support this clonotype. The chain carries TRBV6-6 and TRBJ1-6; 8 positions agree with TRBD1. The CDR3 loop spans 14 amino acids. From germline, CDR1 is MNHNY and CDR2 SVGAGI (reference sequence). V dropped 7 bases and J dropped 9; count of bases not matched to a gene: 8. Here the CDR3 DNA reads TGTGCCAGCAACCCAGGGGGCTCCGGTTCACCCCTCCACTTT. Its translation is CASNPGGSGSPLHF.

This clonotype was observed at least ten times. J is TRBJ2-7 and V is TRBV10-1; tentatively, D is TRBD2 (5 bases). This CDR3 region has 14 residues. The germline V and J ends were trimmed by 8 bases and 7 bases, with 21 bases remaining between them. The germline V gene encodes CDR1 WNHNN and CDR2 SYGVQD (reference sequence). The CDR3 DNA is TGCGCCAGCGGACCTGCCCGGACTCCGGGGGAGCAGTACGTC. It encodes CASGPARTPGEQYV.

The rearrangement uses TRBV7-9 and TRBJ1-1, with a tentative D call TRBD1 (5 bases). CDR1 is SEHNR and CDR2 is FQNEAQ in the germline V gene (reference sequence). The CDR3 loop spans 14 amino acids. V gave up 0 bases and J gave up 5 bases, with 10 bases separating them. The DNA for the CDR3 is TGTGCCAGCAGCTTAGCGCGTGGGGGGACTGAAGCTTTCTTT. Translation: CASSLARGGTEAFF.

This clonotype has at least ten counts. The rearrangement joins TRBV28 to TRBJ1-5; no definite D call. This CDR3 has 12 amino acids. V lost 4 bases to trimming and J lost 8 bases, with 9 bases between them. The germline gives CDR1 MDHEN, CDR2 SYDVKM. Written as DNA, the CDR3 is TGTGCCAGCAGTTCCGAGAGAGAGCCCCAGCATTTT. This sequence encodes CASSSEREPQHF.

By frequency in the sample, this clonotype is medium-sized. This chain uses TRBV28 with TRBJ2-2; D call uncertain. V lost 8 bases and J 4 bases, leaving 14 bases between the germline ends. CDR1 MDHEN and CDR2 SYDVKM come from the germline V gene. CDR3 length equals 14 residues. For the CDR3, the DNA is TGTGCCAGCTGTCCCACACAATTCACCGGGGAGCTGTTTTTT. This encodes CASCPTQFTGELFF.

Many counts were recorded for this clonotype. This chain joins TRBV29-1 and TRBJ1-2; D is unclear. Per germline, CDR1 SQVTM and CDR2 ANQGSEA. Between the trimmed V and J ends, which lost 3 bases and 4 bases, there was a span of 9 bases. The length of the CDR3 is 12 residues. Written as DNA, the CDR3 is TGCAGCGTTGAGAAAAGGAGCTATGGCTACACCTTC. Its translation: CSVEKRSYGYTF.

This clonotype has at least ten counts. V is TRBV7-2 and J is TRBJ2-1; 7 positions agree with TRBD2. V lost 6 bases to trimming and J lost 3 bases; unmatched junction nucleotides: 8. CDR1 and CDR2 from the germline V gene are SGHTA and FQGNSA. The CDR3 is 15 amino acids. The CDR3 reads CASSSTGTNYNEQFF. In nucleotides, the CDR3 is TGTGCCAGCAGTTCCACCGGGACTAACTACAATGAGCAGTTCTTC.

The table lists this clonotype with many counts. The rearrangement joins TRBV20-1 to TRBJ1-2, with 11 bases identical to TRBD1. The germline V gene encodes CDR1 DFQATT and CDR2 SNEGSKA (reference sequence). J was trimmed by 4 bases and V by 0 bases; bases with no gene match: 10. The CDR3 runs 17 residues. This chain's CDR3 is CSAREIPGQGAGYGYTF. For the CDR3, the DNA is TGCAGTGCTAGAGAGATTCCCGGACAGGGGGCAGGCTATGGCTACACCTTC.

The chain recombines TRBV20-1 with TRBJ2-5; possible D gene TRBD2, 5 bases. This CDR3 has 11 residues. V lost 1 base to trimming and J lost 5 bases, with 5 bases between them. Germline values: CDR1 DFQATT, CDR2 SNEGSKA (reference sequence). The CDR3: CSARGGETQYF. The CDR3 DNA sequence: TGCAGTGCTAGAGGAGGGGAGACCCAGTACTTC.

This clonotype was observed many times. V and J are TRBV20-1 and TRBJ2-3; the D is unclear. Trimming cost V 6 bases and J 0 bases, with 13 bases left between them. CDR1 and CDR2 from the germline V gene are DFQATT and SNEGSKA (reference sequence). This CDR3 has 14 residues. The CDR3 loop is CSAEDSFSTDTQYF. For the CDR3, the DNA is TGCAGTGCCGAGGATAGCTTCAGCACAGATACGCAGTATTTT.

By share of the sample, this clonotype is medium-sized. The chain carries TRBV7-6 and TRBJ2-1; 8 bases align to TRBD2. The CDR3 consists of 15 residues. The trim removed 5 bases at V and 3 bases at J, leaving 6 bases unmatched. Germline CDR1 is SGHVS and CDR2 is FNYEAQ. DNA for the CDR3: TGTGCCAGCAGCGCCTCTAGCGGGTACTACAATGAGCAGTTCTTC. Encoded protein: CASSASSGYYNEQFF.

The table lists this clonotype with many counts. J is TRBJ1-1 and V is TRBV5-4; TRBD1 matches at 10 bases. This CDR3 has 14 residues. The V segment lost 4 bases and the J segment 5 bases; nucleotides outside the gene matches: 5. CDR1 and CDR2 (germline): SGHNT, YYREEE (reference sequence). The CDR3 bases are TGTGCCAGCAGCCCCAGGACAGGGGGGACTGAAGCTTTCTTT. Its translation: CASSPRTGGTEAFF.

This clonotype is classed as medium-sized. The V and J genes are TRBV20-1 and TRBJ1-2; 12 positions match TRBD1. CDR1 is DFQATT and CDR2 is SNEGSKA in the germline V gene (reference sequence). The CDR3 covers 14 residues. J gave up 8 bases and V 3 bases, and 7 bases lay outside the gene matches. This CDR3 is CSARPGTGGDGYTF. The CDR3 DNA is TGCAGTGCTAGGCCCGGGACAGGGGGCGACGGCTACACCTTC.

At least ten counts were recorded for this clonotype. The genes are TRBV3-1 and TRBJ1-1, with 8 bases identical to TRBD1. CDR3 length: 13 amino acids. The germline V gene has CDR1 LGHDT and CDR2 YNNKEL (reference sequence). The junction had 5 bases not matched to a gene; V was cut back by 4 bases and J by 7 bases. The CDR3 bases are TGTGCCAGCAGCCCCGGACAGGGTGGTGAAGCTTTCTTT. Translation gives CASSPGQGGEAFF.